A selection of T cell receptor beta chains follows, all from one sample in a study of vaccination effects on CD4 cells after COVID-19. Profiling relied on immunoSEQ multiplex PCR, and the TCRdb table lists in-frame clones only, not all of them. The sample lists around 54,000 clones, over 80% seen once, with about 2.6% in the top ten. These TCRs' antigens remain unknown. Specimen: CD4+ T cells from PBMCs cultured with HCoV-229E spike peptides, collected before COVID-19 vaccination. Receptors were obtained from a human donor who received a COVID-19 vaccine. The CDR3 runs from the conserved cysteine through the conserved F or W. Each record gives: D gene, V gene, J gene, clone size, CDR3 DNA, CDR3 protein. The D gene is left open where the match is weak. Clone size is given for some rows only: seen once, a few or many times, or a class if the clone is expanded.

.	TRBV20-1	TRBJ1-3	.	TGCAGTGCGATTGGAAACACCATATATTTT	CSAIGNTIYF
.	TRBV6-2/TRBV6-3	TRBJ1-1	once	TGTGCCAGCAGTAACCTGAGAATGAACACTGAAGCTTTCTTT	CASSNLRMNTEAFF
TRBD2	TRBV4-1	TRBJ2-2	.	TGCGCCAGCAGCCACCTAGCGGGGGGGCCACGGACCGGGGAGCTGTTTTTT	CASSHLAGGPRTGELFF
.	TRBV5-4	TRBJ2-3	.	TGTGCCAGCAGCTCGAGAAGCCGCACAGATACGCAGTATTTT	CASSSRSRTDTQYF
.	TRBV6-5	TRBJ2-1	.	TGTGCCAGCACTTACTCCGGGAATAGTGAGCAGTTCTTC	CASTYSGNSEQFF
TRBD1	TRBV27	TRBJ1-1	.	TGTGCCAGCAGGAACAGGGGCCTAAACACTGAAGCTTTCTTT	CASRNRGLNTEAFF
TRBD2	TRBV7-3	TRBJ2-3	.	TGTGCCAGCAGCTCCGGGACTAGCGGCACAGATACGCAGTATTTT	CASSSGTSGTDTQYF
.	TRBV5-1	TRBJ1-2	few	TGCGCCAGCAGCCCTGGTCGGGGGACGGATGGCTACACCTTC	CASSPGRGTDGYTF
TRBD1	TRBV5-1	TRBJ2-5	.	TGCGCCAGCAGCTGGGACAGGGGGGAAGAGACCCAGTACTTC	CASSWDRGEETQYF
.	TRBV10-3	TRBJ2-2	once	TGTGCCATCAGGGAGACAGGGAACACCGGGGAGCTGTTTTTT	CAIRETGNTGELFF
.	TRBV2	TRBJ1-1	.	TGTGCCAGCAGTGAACTGGGACAAGTGAACACTGAAGCTTTCTTT	CASSELGQVNTEAFF
TRBD1	TRBV5-1	TRBJ2-2	.	TGCGCCAGCAGCTTGATGAGGACAGGCCAGAACACCGGGGAGCTGTTTTTT	CASSLMRTGQNTGELFF
TRBD1	TRBV5-1	TRBJ1-4	.	TGCGCCAGCAGCCCGGGGACAGTTAATGAAAAACTGTTTTTT	CASSPGTVNEKLFF
.	TRBV7-2	TRBJ1-5	.	TGTGCCAGCAGTTTATACCCCCAGGGGCAGGGACAGCCCCAGCATTTT	CASSLYPQGQGQPQHF
.	TRBV2	TRBJ2-5	.	TGTGCCAGCAGTGCCTACAAACAAGAGACCCAGTACTTC	CASSAYKQETQYF
TRBD1	TRBV7-2	TRBJ1-3	.	TGTGCCAGCAGCCCGGGACAGGAATTCTCTGGAAACACCATATATTTT	CASSPGQEFSGNTIYF
.	TRBV5-5	TRBJ1-5	.	TGTGCCAGCAGCTCGATAATGAATCAGCCCCAGCATTTT	CASSSIMNQPQHF
.	TRBV6-1	TRBJ1-4	.	TGTGCCAGCAGTGAGCCGGGAAGGGCGACTAATGAAAAACTGTTTTTT	CASSEPGRATNEKLFF
TRBD1	TRBV5-6	TRBJ1-2	.	TGTGCCAGCAGCTTGGCAGGGACAGACGGCTACACCTTC	CASSLAGTDGYTF
.	TRBV6-2/TRBV6-3	TRBJ2-1	.	TGTGCCAGCAGTTTCAGTTTTCAGGGGCTGTACAATGAGCAGTTCTTC	CASSFSFQGLYNEQFF
TRBD1	TRBV5-4	TRBJ2-3	once	TGTGCCAGCAGCGAGGGGGCGAGCACAGATACGCAGTATTTT	CASSEGASTDTQYF
.	TRBV12-3/TRBV12-4	TRBJ1-3	once	TGTGCCTCCGACCCCGGGTCTGGAAACACCATATATTTT	CASDPGSGNTIYF
TRBD2	TRBV18	TRBJ2-3	.	TGTGCCAGCTCACCAAACGGGGGGACTACAGATACGCAGTATTTT	CASSPNGGTTDTQYF
TRBD1	TRBV19	TRBJ1-6	few	TGTGCCAGTACCGGGGACAGTTCACCCCTCCACTTT	CASTGDSSPLHF
.	TRBV20-1	TRBJ1-4	.	TGCAGTGCTAGTCCTGGGTATGCTAATGAAAAACTGTTTTTT	CSASPGYANEKLFF
.	TRBV6-5	TRBJ1-5	.	TGTGCCAGCATTTCACAGGGTCCGGGTCAGCCCCAGCATTTT	CASISQGPGQPQHF
.	TRBV24-1	TRBJ2-3	.	TGTGCCACCAGTCCCGGGGGTCCCCGCACAGATACGCAGTATTTT	CATSPGGPRTDTQYF
.	TRBV18	TRBJ1-1	.	TGTGCCAGCTCACCACAGATGTCTGGTCGGAACACTGAAGCTTTCTTT	CASSPQMSGRNTEAFF
TRBD1	TRBV29-1	TRBJ2-3	.	TGCAGCGTTGTCGACAGGGGGAGCACAGATACGCAGTATTTT	CSVVDRGSTDTQYF
TRBD1	TRBV3-1/TRBV3-2	TRBJ2-5	.	TGTGCCAGCAGCCAAGAGCGCGTTGGTACAGGGGTTGAGGAGACCCAGTACTTC	CASSQERVGTGVEETQYF
.	TRBV30	TRBJ2-4	.	TGTGCCTGGAGTGCGCGTGCCAAAAACATTCAGTACTTC	CAWSARAKNIQYF
.	TRBV27	TRBJ1-6	.	TGTGCCAGCAGTTTAAGGTGGCTGAATTCACCCCTCCACTTT	CASSLRWLNSPLHF
TRBD1	TRBV6-2/TRBV6-3	TRBJ2-4	once	TGTGCCAGCAGCGGACAGGTACTCATTCTAGCCAAAAACATTCAGTACTTC	CASSGQVLILAKNIQYF